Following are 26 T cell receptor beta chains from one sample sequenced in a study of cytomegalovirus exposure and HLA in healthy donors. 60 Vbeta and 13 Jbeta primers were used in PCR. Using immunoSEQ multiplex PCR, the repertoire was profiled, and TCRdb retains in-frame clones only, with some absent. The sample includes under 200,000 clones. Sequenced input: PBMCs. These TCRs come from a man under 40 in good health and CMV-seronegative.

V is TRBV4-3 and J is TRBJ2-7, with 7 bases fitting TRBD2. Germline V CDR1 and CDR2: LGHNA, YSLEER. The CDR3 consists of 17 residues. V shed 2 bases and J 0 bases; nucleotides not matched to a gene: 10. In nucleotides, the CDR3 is TGCGCCAGCAGCCAACCTCCCCTAGCGGAGTACTCCTACGAGCAGTACTTC. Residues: CASSQPPLAEYSYEQYF.

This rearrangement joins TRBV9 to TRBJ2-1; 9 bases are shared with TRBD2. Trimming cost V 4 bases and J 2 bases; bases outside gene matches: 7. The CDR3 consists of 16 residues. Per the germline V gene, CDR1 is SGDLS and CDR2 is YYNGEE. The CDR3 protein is CASSPTSGGTYNEQFF. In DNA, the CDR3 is TGTGCCAGCAGCCCGACTAGCGGCGGGACCTACAATGAGCAGTTCTTC.

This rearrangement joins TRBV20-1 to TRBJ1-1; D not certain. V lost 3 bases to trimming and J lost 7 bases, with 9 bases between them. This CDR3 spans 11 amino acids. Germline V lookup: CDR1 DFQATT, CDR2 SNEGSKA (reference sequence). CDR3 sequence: CSASGLIEAFF. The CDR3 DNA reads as TGCAGTGCTAGTGGTCTAATTGAAGCTTTCTTT.

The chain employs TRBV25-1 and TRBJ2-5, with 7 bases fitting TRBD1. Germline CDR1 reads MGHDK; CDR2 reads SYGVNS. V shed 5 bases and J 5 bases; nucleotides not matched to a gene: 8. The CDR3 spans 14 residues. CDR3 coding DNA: TGTGCCAGCAGTCTGGACAGGTATTTTGAGACCCAGTACTTC. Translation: CASSLDRYFETQYF.

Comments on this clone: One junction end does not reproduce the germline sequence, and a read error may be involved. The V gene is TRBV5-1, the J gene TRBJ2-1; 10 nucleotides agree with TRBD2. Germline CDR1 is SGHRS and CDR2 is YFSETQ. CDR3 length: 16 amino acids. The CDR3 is CASSLGPSGRDNEQFF. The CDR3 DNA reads TGCGCCAGCAGTTTGGGGCCTAGCGGGAGAGACAATGAGCAGTTCTTC. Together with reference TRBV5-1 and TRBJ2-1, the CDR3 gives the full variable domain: KAGVTQTPRYLIKTRGQQVTLSCSPISGHRSVSWYQQTPGQGLQFLFEYFSETQRNKGNFPGRFSGRQFSNSRSEMNVSTLELGDSALYLCASSLGPSGRDNEQFFGPGTRLTVL.

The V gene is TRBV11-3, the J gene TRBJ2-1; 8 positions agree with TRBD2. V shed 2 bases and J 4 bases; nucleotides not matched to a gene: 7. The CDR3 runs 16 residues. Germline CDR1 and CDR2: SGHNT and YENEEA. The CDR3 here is CASSLIAGPPYNEQFF. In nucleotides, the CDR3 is TGTGCCAGCAGCTTAATAGCGGGGCCGCCTTACAATGAGCAGTTCTTC.

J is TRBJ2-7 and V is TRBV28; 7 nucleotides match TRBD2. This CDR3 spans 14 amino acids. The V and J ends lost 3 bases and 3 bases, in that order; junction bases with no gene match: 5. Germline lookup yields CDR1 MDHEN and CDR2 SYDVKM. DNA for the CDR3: TGTGCCAGCAGTTTCCTCGCGGGAGACTACGAGCAGTACTTC. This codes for CASSFLAGDYEQYF. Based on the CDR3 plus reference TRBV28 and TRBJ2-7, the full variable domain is DVKVTQSSRYLVKRTGEKVFLECVQDMDHENMFWYRQDPGLGLRLIYFSYDVKMKEKGDIPEGYSVSREKKERFSLILESASTNQTSMYLCASSFLAGDYEQYFGPGTRLTVT.

CDR3 region: CASSNTGQGYGEQYF. CDR3 nucleotide sequence: TGTGCCAGCAGTAATACGGGACAGGGTTACGGCGAGCAGTACTTC. The chain employs TRBV27 and TRBJ2-7; 9 bases line up with TRBD1. CDR3 length equals 15 residues. Germline trimming cut 5 bases from V and 6 bases from J; bases unmatched to any gene: 11. CDR1 is MNHEY, CDR2 SMNVEV, per germline (reference sequence).

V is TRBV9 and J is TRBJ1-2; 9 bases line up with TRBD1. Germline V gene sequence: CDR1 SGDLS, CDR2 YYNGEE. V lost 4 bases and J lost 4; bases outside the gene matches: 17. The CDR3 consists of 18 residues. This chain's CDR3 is CASSPHPLNRGQGYGYTF. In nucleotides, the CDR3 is TGTGCCAGCAGCCCACACCCCTTAAACAGGGGGCAGGGCTATGGCTACACCTTC.

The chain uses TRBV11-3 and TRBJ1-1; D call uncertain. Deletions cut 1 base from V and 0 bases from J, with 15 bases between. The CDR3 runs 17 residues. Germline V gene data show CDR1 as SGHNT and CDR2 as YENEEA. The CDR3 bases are TGTGCCAGCAGCTTAGGGGCAGGATCATCGGTGAACACTGAAGCTTTCTTT. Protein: CASSLGAGSSVNTEAFF. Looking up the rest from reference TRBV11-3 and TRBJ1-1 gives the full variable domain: EAGVVQSPRYKIIEKKQPVAFWCNPISGHNTLYWYLQNLGQGPELLIRYENEEAVDDSQLPKDRFSAERLKGVDSTLKIQPAELGDSAVYLCASSLGAGSSVNTEAFFGQGTRLTVV.

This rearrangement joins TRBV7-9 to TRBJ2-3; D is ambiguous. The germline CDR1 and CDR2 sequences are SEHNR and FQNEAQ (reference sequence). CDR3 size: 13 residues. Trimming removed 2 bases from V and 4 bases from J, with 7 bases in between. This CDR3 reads CASSLSGPDTQYF. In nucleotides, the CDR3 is TGTGCCAGCAGCTTAAGTGGCCCAGATACGCAGTATTTT.

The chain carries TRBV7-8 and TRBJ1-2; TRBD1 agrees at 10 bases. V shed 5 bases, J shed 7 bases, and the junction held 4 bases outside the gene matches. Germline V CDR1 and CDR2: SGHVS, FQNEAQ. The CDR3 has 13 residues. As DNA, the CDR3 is TGTGCCAGCAGCCGACAGGGGGCGACTGGCTACACCTTC. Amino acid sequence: CASSRQGATGYTF.

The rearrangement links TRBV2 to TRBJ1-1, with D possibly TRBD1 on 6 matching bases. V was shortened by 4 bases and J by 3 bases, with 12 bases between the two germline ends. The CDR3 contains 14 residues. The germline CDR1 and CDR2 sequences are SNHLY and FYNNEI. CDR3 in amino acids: CASSGEGGYTEAFF. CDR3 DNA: TGTGCCAGCAGTGGGGAGGGGGGCTACACTGAAGCTTTCTTT.

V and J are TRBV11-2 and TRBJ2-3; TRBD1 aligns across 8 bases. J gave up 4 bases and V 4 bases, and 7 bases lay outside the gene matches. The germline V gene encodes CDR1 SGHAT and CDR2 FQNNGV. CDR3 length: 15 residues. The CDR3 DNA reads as TGTGCCAGCAGCTCCGGACAGGGAGGTGCAGATACGCAGTATTTT. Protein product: CASSSGQGGADTQYF.

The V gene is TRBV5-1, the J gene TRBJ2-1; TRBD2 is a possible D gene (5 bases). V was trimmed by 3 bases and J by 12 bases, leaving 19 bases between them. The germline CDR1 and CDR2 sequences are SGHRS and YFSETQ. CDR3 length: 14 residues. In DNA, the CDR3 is TGCGCCAGCAGCTCAGACTCGGGGTTCAATAGGCAGTTCTTC. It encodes CASSSDSGFNRQFF.

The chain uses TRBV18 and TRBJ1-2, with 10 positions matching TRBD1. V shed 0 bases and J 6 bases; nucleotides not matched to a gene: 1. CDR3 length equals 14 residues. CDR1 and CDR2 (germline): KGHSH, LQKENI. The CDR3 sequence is CASSPPGTGDGYTF. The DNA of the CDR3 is TGTGCCAGCTCACCACCGGGGACAGGGGATGGCTACACCTTC.

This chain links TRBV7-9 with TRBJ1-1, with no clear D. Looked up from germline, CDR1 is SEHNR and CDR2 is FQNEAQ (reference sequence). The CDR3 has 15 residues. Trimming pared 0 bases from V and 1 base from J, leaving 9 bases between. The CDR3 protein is CASSLAGGRNTEAFF. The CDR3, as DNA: TGTGCCAGCAGCTTAGCGGGAGGAAGGAACACTGAAGCTTTCTTT.

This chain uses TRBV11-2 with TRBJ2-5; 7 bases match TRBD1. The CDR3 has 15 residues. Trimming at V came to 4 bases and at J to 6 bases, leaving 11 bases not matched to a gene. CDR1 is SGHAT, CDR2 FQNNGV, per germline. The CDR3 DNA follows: TGTGCCAGCAGCTCAGGGTCAGGGGGTCGGAAGACCCAGTACTTC. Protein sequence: CASSSGSGGRKTQYF.

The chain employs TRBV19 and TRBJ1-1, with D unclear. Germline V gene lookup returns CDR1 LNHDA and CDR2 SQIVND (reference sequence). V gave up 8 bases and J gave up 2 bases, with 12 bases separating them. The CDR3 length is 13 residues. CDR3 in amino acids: CASSRAGNTEAFF. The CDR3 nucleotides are TGTGCCAGTTCGAGGGCAGGCAACACTGAAGCTTTCTTT.

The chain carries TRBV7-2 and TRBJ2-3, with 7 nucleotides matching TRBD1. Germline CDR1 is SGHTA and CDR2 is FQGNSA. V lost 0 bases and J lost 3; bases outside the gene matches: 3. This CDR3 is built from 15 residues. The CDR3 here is CASSLAAGGTDTQYF. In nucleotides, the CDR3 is TGTGCCAGCAGCTTAGCGGCAGGGGGAACAGATACGCAGTATTTT.

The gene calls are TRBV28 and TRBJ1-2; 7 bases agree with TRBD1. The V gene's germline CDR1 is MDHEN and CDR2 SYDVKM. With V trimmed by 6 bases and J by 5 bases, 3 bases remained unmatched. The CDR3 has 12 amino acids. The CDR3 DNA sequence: TGTGCCAGCAGCGACAGGGCTTATGGCTACACCTTC. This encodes CASSDRAYGYTF.

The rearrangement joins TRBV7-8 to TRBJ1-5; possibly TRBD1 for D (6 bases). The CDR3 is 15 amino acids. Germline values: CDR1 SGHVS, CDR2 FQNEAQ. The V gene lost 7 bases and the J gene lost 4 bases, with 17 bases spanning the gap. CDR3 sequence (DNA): TGTGCCAGCACAAGGGACAACGGGAAGAATCAGCCCCAGCATTTT. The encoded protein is CASTRDNGKNQPQHF.

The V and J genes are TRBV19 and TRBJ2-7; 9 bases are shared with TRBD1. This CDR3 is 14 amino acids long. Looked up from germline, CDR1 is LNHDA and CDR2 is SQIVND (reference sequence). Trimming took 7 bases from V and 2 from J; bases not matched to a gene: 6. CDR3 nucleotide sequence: TGTGCCAGTACCCAGACAGGGGGGCCCTACGAGCAGTACTTC. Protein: CASTQTGGPYEQYF.

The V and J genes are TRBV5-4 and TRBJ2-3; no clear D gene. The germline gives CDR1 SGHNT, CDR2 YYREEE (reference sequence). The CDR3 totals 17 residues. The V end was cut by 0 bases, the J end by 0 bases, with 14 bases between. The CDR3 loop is CASSLDGLSASTDTQYF. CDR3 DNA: TGTGCCAGCAGCTTGGATGGATTAAGCGCTAGCACAGATACGCAGTATTTT.

The CDR3 DNA reads as TGTGCCAGCAGCTTAGTAGCATTCGGCAATCAGCCCCAGCATTTT. Translating it yields CASSLVAFGNQPQHF. V usage is TRBV7-2 and J usage is TRBJ1-5; no clear D. With 1 base removed from V and 2 bases from J, the gap between germline ends came to 9 bases. Germline CDR1 SGHTA, CDR2 FQGNSA. This CDR3 spans 15 amino acids.

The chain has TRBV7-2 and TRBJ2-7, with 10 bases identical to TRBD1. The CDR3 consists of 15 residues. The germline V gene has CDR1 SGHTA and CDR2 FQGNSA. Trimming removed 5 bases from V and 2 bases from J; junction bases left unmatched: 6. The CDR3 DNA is TGTGCCAGCAGCCTTGGACAGGGGGGGACCTACGAGCAGTACTTC. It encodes CASSLGQGGTYEQYF.